This T cell receptor (beta chain) came from a study of cytomegalovirus exposure and HLA in healthy donors. Study at large: There were approximately 81 million unique TCRs (from HLA-typed donors) in an early data release.

It was with 60 Vbeta and 13 Jbeta primers that the PCR ran. TCRdb's copy holds only in-frame clones and misses some; the assay was immunoSEQ multiplex PCR. The sample holds around 130,000 clones, 81% seen once. Germline V gene sequence: CDR1 MGHRA, CDR2 YSYEKL. This CDR3 contains 14 residues. V gave up 3 bases and J gave up 4 bases, with 11 bases separating them. Findings of the study overall: The study labeled fewer than 200 TCR beta chains cytomegalovirus-associated. Clonal expansion was found to be greater in HLA-associated TCR beta chains than in equally common others in a later analysis.

A note on this clone: Its specificity is not known.

The material sequenced was PBMCs. The gene calls are TRBV4-1 and TRBJ2-3; D is ambiguous. The clonotype comes from a woman between 40 and 50 years old in good health and CMV-seronegative. The CDR3: CASSQFLGPDTQYF. The CDR3 bases are TGCGCCAGCAGCCAGTTCCTAGGCCCAGATACGCAGTATTTT.